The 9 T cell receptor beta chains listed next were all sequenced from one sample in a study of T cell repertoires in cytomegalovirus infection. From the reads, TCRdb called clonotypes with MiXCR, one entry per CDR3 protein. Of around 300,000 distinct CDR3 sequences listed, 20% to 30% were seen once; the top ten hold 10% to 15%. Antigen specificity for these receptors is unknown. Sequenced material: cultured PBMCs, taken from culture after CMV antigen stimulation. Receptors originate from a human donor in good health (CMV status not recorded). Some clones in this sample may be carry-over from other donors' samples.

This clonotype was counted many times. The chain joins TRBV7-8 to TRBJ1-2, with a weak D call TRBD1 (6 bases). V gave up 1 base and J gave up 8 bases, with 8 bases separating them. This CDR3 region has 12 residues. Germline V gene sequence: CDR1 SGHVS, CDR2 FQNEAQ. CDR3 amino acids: CASSLEGGGYTF. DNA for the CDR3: TGTGCCAGCAGCTTAGAGGGGGGAGGCTACACCTTC.

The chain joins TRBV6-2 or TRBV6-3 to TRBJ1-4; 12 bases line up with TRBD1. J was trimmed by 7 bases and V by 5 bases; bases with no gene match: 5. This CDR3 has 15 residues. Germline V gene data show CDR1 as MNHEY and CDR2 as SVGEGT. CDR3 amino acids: CASSRDRGRGEKLFF. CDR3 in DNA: TGTGCCAGCAGTCGGGACAGGGGGCGCGGTGAAAAACTGTTTTTT.

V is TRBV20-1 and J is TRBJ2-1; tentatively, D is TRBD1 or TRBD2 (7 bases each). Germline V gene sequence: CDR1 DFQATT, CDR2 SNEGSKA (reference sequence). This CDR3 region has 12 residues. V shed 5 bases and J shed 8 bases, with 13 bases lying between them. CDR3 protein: CSAGQGGDEQFF. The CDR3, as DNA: TGCAGTGCTGGCCAGGGGGGGGATGAGCAGTTCTTC.

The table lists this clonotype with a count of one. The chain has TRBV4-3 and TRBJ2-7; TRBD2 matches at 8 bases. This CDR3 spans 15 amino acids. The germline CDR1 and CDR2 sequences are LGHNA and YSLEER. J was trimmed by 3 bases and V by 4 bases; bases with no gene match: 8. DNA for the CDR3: TGCGCCAGCAGCCTAGCTAGCGGGTCGGGCTACGAGCAGTACGTC. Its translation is CASSLASGSGYEQYV.

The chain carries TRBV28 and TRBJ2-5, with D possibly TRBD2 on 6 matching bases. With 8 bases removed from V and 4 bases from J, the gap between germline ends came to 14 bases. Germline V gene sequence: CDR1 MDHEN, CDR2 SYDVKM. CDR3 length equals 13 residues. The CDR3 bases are TGTGCCAGCCATCGAGGGGAGGCAGAGACCCAGTACTTC. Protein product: CASHRGEAETQYF. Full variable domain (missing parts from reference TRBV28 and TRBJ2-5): DVKVTQSSRYLVKRTGEKVFLECVQDMDHENMFWYRQDPGLGLRLIYFSYDVKMKEKGDIPEGYSVSREKKERFSLILESASTNQTSMYLCASHRGEAETQYFGPGTRLLVL.

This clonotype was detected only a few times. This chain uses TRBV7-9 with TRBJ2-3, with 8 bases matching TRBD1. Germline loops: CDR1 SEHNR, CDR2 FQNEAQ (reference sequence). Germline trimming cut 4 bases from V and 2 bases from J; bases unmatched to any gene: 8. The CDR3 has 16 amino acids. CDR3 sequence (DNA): TGTGCCAGCAGCTCCTGGCAGGGGGCCACCACAGATACGCAGTATTTT. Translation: CASSSWQGATTDTQYF.

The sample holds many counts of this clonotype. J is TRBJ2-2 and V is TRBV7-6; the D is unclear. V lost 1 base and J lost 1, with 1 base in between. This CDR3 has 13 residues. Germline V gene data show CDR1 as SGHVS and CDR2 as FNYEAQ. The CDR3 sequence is CASSLENTGELFF. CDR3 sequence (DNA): TGTGCCAGCAGCTTAGAGAACACCGGGGAGCTGTTTTTT.

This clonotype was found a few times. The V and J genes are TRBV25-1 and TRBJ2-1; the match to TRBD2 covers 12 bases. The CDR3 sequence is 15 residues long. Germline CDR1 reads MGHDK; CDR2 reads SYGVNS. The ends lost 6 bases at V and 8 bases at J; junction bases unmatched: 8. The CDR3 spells CASSFPSGRAHEQFF. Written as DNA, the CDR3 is TGTGCCAGCAGCTTTCCTAGCGGGAGGGCCCATGAGCAGTTCTTC.

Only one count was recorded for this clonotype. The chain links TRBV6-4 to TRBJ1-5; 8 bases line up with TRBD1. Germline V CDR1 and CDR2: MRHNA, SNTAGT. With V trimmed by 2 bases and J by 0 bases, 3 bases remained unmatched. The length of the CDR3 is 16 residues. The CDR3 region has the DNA TGTGCCAGCAGTGACCATGGACAGGGTAGCAATCAGCCCCAGCATTTT. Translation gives CASSDHGQGSNQPQHF.